The sequence of this T cell receptor (beta chain) was determined in a study of CD8 T cells in Susac syndrome. Sequencing targeted TCR beta in T cells from blood (CD8+ and CD4+). The TEMRA cells underwent FACS enrichment, while the CD8+ and CD4+ T cells underwent negative isolation. Germline V lookup: CDR1 SGHDT, CDR2 YYEEEE. V shed 5 bases and J 3 bases; nucleotides not matched to a gene: 6. The CDR3 consists of 14 residues. After extraction with the RNeasy kit, about 0.5 to 1 ug of the RNA was reverse transcribed using random hexamers. Multiplex immunoSEQ PCR targeted 54 Vbeta and 13 Jbeta TCR beta segments. TCRdb ran MiXCR on the immunoSEQ multiplex PCR reads and lists one entry per CDR3 protein. The sample carries 50,000 or so distinct CDR3 sequences, about 92% recorded once.

This clonotype was obtained from a human donor in good health. The rearrangement uses TRBV5-6 and TRBJ2-7, with 9 bases that match TRBD1. Sequencing was done on a sample of CD8+ T cells from PBMCs. The CDR3 protein is CASSFGTGHYEQYF. CDR3 coding DNA: TGTGCCAGCAGTTTCGGGACAGGGCACTACGAGCAGTACTTC.